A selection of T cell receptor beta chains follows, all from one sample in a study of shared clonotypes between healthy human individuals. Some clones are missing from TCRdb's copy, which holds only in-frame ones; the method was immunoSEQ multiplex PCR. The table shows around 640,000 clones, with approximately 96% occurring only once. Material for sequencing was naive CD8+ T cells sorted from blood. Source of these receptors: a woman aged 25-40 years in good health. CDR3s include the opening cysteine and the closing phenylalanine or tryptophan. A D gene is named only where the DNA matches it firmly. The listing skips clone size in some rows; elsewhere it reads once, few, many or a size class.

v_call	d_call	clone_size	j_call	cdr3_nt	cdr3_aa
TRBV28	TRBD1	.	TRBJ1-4	TGTGCCAGCAGTTCCGACGGACAGGGAGCAACTAATGAAAAACTGTTTTTT	CASSSDGQGATNEKLFF
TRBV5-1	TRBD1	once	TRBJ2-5	TGCGCCAGCAGACCGGCGGGCCGACAGGGGACCTATCAAGAGACCCAGTACTTC	CASRPAGRQGTYQETQYF
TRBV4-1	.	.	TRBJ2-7	TGCGCCAGCAGCCAAGGGAAGGGGGGCTACGAGCAGTACTTC	CASSQGKGGYEQYF
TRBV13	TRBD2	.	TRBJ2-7	TGTGCCAGCAGCTTCTCGGGACTAGGGTACGAGCAGTACTTC	CASSFSGLGYEQYF
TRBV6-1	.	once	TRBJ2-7	TGTGCCAGCAGGGAATTAGGTGGCTCCTACGAGCAGTACTTC	CASRELGGSYEQYF
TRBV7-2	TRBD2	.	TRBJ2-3	TGTGCCAGCAGCTTAGGGCTAGCGGGAGGGAGCCCAGATACGCAGTATTTT	CASSLGLAGGSPDTQYF
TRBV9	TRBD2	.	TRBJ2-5	TGTGCCAGCAGCGTGAGTAGCGGGAGTATAGAGACCCAGTACTTC	CASSVSSGSIETQYF
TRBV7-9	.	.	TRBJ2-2	TGTGCCAGCAGCTCGCCCGGCGGGGTTTGGGACACCGGGGAGCTGTTTTTT	CASSSPGGVWDTGELFF
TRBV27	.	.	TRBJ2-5	TGTGCCAGCAGTTTAACGGGTGAGACCCAGTACTTC	CASSLTGETQYF
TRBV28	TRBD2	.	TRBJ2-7	TGTGCCAGCAGAACCATGGGACTACCCGACCTAGACGAGCAGTACTTC	CASRTMGLPDLDEQYF
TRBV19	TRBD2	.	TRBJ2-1	TGTGCCAGTAGTTTTCTTATAGCGGGAAGCTCCTACAATGAGCAGTTCTTC	CASSFLIAGSSYNEQFF
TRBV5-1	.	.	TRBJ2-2	TGCGCCAGCAGCCCCCAAGAGGTCGGGGGCGCCGGGGAGCTGTTTTTT	CASSPQEVGGAGELFF
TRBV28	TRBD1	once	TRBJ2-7	TGTGCCAGCAGTTCGTCGACAGGGACCTACGAGCAGTACTTC	CASSSSTGTYEQYF
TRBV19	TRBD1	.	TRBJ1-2	TGTGCCAGTACCACCTTTAATTTGACAGGGGACTATGGCTACACCTTC	CASTTFNLTGDYGYTF
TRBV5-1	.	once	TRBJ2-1	TGCGCCAGCACCCGACGGGAAGGGGTAGAGGAGCAGTTCTTC	CASTRREGVEEQFF
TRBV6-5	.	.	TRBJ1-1	TGTGCCAGCAGTTACATAGAGGGAATGAACACTGAAGCTTTCTTT	CASSYIEGMNTEAFF
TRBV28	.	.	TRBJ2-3	TGTGCCAGCAGCTACCCGATTAGGGTCGGAACGCAGTATTTT	CASSYPIRVGTQYF
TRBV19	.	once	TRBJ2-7	TGTGCCAGTAGTCTCGGACACCCTTGGGAGCAGTACTTC	CASSLGHPWEQYF
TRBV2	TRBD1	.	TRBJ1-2	TGTGCCAGCACCGGGACAGGGATGGACTATGGCTACACCTTC	CASTGTGMDYGYTF
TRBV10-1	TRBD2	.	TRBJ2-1	TGCGCCAGCAGTGATGGGAGCGGGGCCTACAATGAGCAGTTCTTC	CASSDGSGAYNEQFF
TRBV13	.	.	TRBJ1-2	TGTGCCAGCAGCTTTCGGGGGCACGTTGACGGCTACACCTTC	CASSFRGHVDGYTF
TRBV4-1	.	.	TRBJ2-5	TGCGCCAGCAGCCAACAGGGTTGGGAGACCCAGTACTTC	CASSQQGWETQYF
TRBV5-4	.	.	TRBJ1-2	TGTGCCAGCAGCTTGGGAGCGGAGGGATTGGGGTATGGCTACACCTTC	CASSLGAEGLGYGYTF
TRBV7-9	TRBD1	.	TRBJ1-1	TGTGCCAGCAGCTTAGTAGGGGGCGGAGAAGCTTTCTTT	CASSLVGGGEAFF
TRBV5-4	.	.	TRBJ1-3	TGTGCCAGCAGCTTGGGTGCCTCTGGAAACACCATATATTTT	CASSLGASGNTIYF
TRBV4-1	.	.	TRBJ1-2	TGCGCCAGCAGCCAAGATATGACGGTCAACTATGGCTACACCTTC	CASSQDMTVNYGYTF
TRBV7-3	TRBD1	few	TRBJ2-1	TGTGCCAGCAGCTCCGGGACAGGGGTCAATGAGCAGTTCTTC	CASSSGTGVNEQFF
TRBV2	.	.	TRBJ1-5	TGTGCCAGCAGTGAAGCGCGGGGAGATAGCAATCAGCCCCAGCATTTT	CASSEARGDSNQPQHF
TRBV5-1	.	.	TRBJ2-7	TGCGCCAGCAGCTCAACCTACGAGCAGTACTTC	CASSSTYEQYF
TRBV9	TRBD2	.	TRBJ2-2	TGTGCCAGCAGCCCTCGAACGGGAGGGAACACCGGGGAGCTGTTTTTT	CASSPRTGGNTGELFF
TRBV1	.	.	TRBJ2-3	TGCACCAGCAGCTCCCTGGAGAGCGGAGCGAGAGATACGCAGTATTTT	CTSSSLESGARDTQYF
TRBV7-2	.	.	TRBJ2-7	TGTGCCAGCAGCTTAGGTCTAGCGTACCCCTACGAGCAGTACTTC	CASSLGLAYPYEQYF
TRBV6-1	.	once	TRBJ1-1	TGTGCCAGCAGAGACCGAGGTCTTGAAGCTTTCTTT	CASRDRGLEAFF
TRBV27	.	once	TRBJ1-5	TGTGCCAGCAGTGTACAGGGTAGCAATCAGCCCCAGCATTTT	CASSVQGSNQPQHF
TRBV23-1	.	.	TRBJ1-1	TGCGCCAGCAGTCAACTCTCGGGGACTGAAGCTTTCTTT	CASSQLSGTEAFF
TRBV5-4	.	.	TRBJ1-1	TGTGCCAGCAGCTTTGAGGACGGGATGAACACTGAAGCTTTCTTT	CASSFEDGMNTEAFF
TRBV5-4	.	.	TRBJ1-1	TGTGCCAGCAGCTTGGCCTATGCCCCTGAAGCTTTCTTT	CASSLAYAPEAFF
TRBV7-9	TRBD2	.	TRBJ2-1	TGTGCCAGCAGCAAAACTAGCGGGCCTTACAATGAGCAGTTCTTC	CASSKTSGPYNEQFF
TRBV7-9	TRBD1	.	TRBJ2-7	TGTGCCAGCAGCCTACAGGGGGCAGAGCAGTACTTC	CASSLQGAEQYF
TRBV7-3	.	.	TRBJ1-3	TGTGCCAGCAGCTCCGACAGAAACACCATATATTTT	CASSSDRNTIYF
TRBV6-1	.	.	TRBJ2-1	TGTGCCACCGACAGTTACAATGAGCAGTTCTTC	CATDSYNEQFF
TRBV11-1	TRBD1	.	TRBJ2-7	TGTGCCAGCAGCCTCCCGGACAGGGGGTACGAGCAGTACTTC	CASSLPDRGYEQYF
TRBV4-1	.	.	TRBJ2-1	TGCGCCAGCAGCCAACCCTTAGGGCGCCTTGACAATGAGCAGTTCTTC	CASSQPLGRLDNEQFF
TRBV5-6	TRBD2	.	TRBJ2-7	TGTGCCAGCGGGGGGGACTGGAGCGAGCAGTACTTC	CASGGDWSEQYF
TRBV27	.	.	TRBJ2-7	TGTGCCAGCAGTTTAGGACGCAACTACGAGCAGTACTTC	CASSLGRNYEQYF
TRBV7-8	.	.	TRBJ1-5	TGTGCCAGCAGCTTAGGGTTCGTGCCCCAGCATTTT	CASSLGFVPQHF
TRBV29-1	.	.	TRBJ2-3	TGCAGCGTTGGGGTGCCCCGTAGCACAGATACGCAGTATTTT	CSVGVPRSTDTQYF
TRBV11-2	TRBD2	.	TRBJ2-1	TGTGCCAGCAGCGTAACTAGCGAGGGTGAGCAGTTCTTC	CASSVTSEGEQFF
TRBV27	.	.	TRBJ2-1	TGTGCCAGCAGCCCTGGGGACTCCTACAATGAGCAGTTCTTC	CASSPGDSYNEQFF
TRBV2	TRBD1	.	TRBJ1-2	TGTGCCAGCACCAGACAGGGAGAGGTTGGGGGCTACACCTTC	CASTRQGEVGGYTF
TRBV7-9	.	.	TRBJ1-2	TGTGCCAGCAGCTCCGACAGTTTTAATTATGGCTACACCTTC	CASSSDSFNYGYTF
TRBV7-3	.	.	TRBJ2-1	TGTGCCAGCAGCTTAATGTACGAATCCTCCTACAATGAGCAGTTCTTC	CASSLMYESSYNEQFF
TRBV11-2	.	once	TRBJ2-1	TGTGCCAGCAGCTTAGATAGAGGACTACCCTCCTACAATGAGCAGTTCTTC	CASSLDRGLPSYNEQFF
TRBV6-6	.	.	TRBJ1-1	TGTGCCAGCAGGGGGGAGGTAAACACTGAAGCTTTCTTT	CASRGEVNTEAFF
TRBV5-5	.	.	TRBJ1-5	TGTGCCAGCAGCTCCCACAGGCAGTCCGAGCCCCAGCATTTT	CASSSHRQSEPQHF
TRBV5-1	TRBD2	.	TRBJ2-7	TGCGCCAGCAGCTGGGGAGGGACCTACGAGCAGTACTTC	CASSWGGTYEQYF
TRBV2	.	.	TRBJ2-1	TGTGCCAGCGGGGACATGGATTACAATGAGCAGTTCTTC	CASGDMDYNEQFF
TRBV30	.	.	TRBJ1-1	TGTGCCTGGAGTCGAGACCATAGGGCTGAAGCTTTCTTT	CAWSRDHRAEAFF
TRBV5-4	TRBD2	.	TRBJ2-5	TGTGCCAGCAGCGGACCCGGGGGGACAGAGACCCAGTACTTC	CASSGPGGTETQYF
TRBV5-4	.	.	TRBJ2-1	TGTGCCAGCAGCTTAGAACGGGCTGACGGTGAGCAGTTCTTC	CASSLERADGEQFF